A selection of T cell receptor beta chains follows, all from one sample in a study of blood T cells in healthy people across ages. TCRdb fed the 5' RACE reads into MiXCR, producing one record per CDR3 protein. The sample has roughly 1,500,000 distinct CDR3 sequences; around 36% are singletons. The sequenced material came from blood. All receptors derive from a young woman in good health. Each CDR3 is given with its conserved first and last residue. A D gene is named only where the DNA matches it firmly. A row's size may be missing; if present it is once, few, many or a size class.

cdr3_length	v_call	clone_size	d_call	j_call	cdr3_nt	cdr3_aa
15	TRBV9	.	.	TRBJ2-3	TGTGCCAGCAGCGTAGGCCCGAACCCCACAGATACGCAGTATTTT	CASSVGPNPTDTQYF
17	TRBV3-1	.	TRBD2	TRBJ2-6	TGTGCCAGCAGACATGGCGGGGGGGGCCCTGGGGCCAACGTCCTGACTTTC	CASRHGGGGPGANVLTF
13	TRBV12-3/TRBV12-4	few	.	TRBJ2-5	TGTGCCAGCAGTTCAGGGTACTCAGAGACCCAGTACTTC	CASSSGYSETQYF
16	TRBV5-1	.	TRBD2	TRBJ2-3	TGCGCCAGCGCGATATTTAGCGGGAGGGTCACAGATACGCAGTATTTT	CASAIFSGRVTDTQYF
16	TRBV28	once	.	TRBJ1-1	TGTGCCAGCAGTTTACAAAGCTGGCGGATGAACACTGAAGCTTTCTTT	CASSLQSWRMNTEAFF
12	TRBV20-1	.	.	TRBJ2-5	TGCAGTGCCCTCGGCTTAGAGGAGACCCAGTACTTC	CSALGLEETQYF
13	TRBV20-1	few	TRBD1	TRBJ1-2	TGCAGTGCTCCATCGACTACAGGGGTATATACCACCTTC	CSAPSTTGVYTTF
18	TRBV14	.	TRBD1	TRBJ2-7	TGTGCCAGCAGCCAAGGGGGACGGACAGGGGCATTCTCCTACGAGCAGTACTTC	CASSQGGRTGAFSYEQYF
12	TRBV10-3	few	.	TRBJ2-5	TGTGCCATCAGTGGGCAGCGGGAGACCCAGTACTTC	CAISGQRETQYF
15	TRBV30	few	TRBD1	TRBJ1-1	TGTGCCTGGAGGCCGCAGGGGGCATCGAACACTGAAGCTTTCTTT	CAWRPQGASNTEAFF
21	TRBV28	few	TRBD1	TRBJ1-5	TGTGCCAGCAGTTTATTCCGAGACCGGGACAGGGGAGGGGATAGCAATCAGCCCCAGCATTTT	CASSLFRDRDRGGDSNQPQHF
15	TRBV29-1	.	.	TRBJ1-1	TGCAGCGTTTTTGGGGGGGTGACAGACAACACTGAAGCTTTCTTT	CSVFGGVTDNTEAFF
15	TRBV28	.	TRBD2	TRBJ2-3	TGTGCCAGCCAGCCGGGACTAGACTACACAGATACGCAGTATTTT	CASQPGLDYTDTQYF
13	TRBV20-1	many	.	TRBJ2-6	TGCAGTGCTGGAAATACGAAAGCCAACGTCCTGACTTTC	CSAGNTKANVLTF
12	TRBV6-1	.	.	TRBJ1-2	TGTGCCAGCAGTGTAGTGGGCTATGGCTACACCTTC	CASSVVGYGYTF
15	TRBV3-1	once	.	TRBJ2-7	TGTGCCAGCGGCTATTCGGACTTAAAAATAGTGGAGCAGTACTTC	CASGYSDLKIVEQYF
15	TRBV20-1	few	TRBD2	TRBJ2-3	TGCAGTGCGGACAAACTAGCGGGAAGAGCAGATACGCAGTATTTT	CSADKLAGRADTQYF
13	TRBV7-6	few	.	TRBJ1-1	TGTGCCAGCGGAGTAACACTTCACACTGAAGCTTTCTTT	CASGVTLHTEAFF
17	TRBV3-1	few	TRBD1	TRBJ2-2	TGTGCCAGCAGCCAAGTTTCTGGTAGGGGGCAAAACGGGGAGCTGTTTTTT	CASSQVSGRGQNGELFF
14	TRBV20-1	.	TRBD1	TRBJ2-1	TGCAGTGCCCGGGACAGGGAGATCTACAATGAGCAGTTCTTC	CSARDREIYNEQFF
12	TRBV28	few	.	TRBJ2-7	TGTGCCAGCAGGGGTGACAGGTTCGAGCAGTACTTC	CASRGDRFEQYF
12	TRBV5-6	few	.	TRBJ2-5	TGTGCCAGCAGCCGAGACGTGGGGACCCAGTACTTC	CASSRDVGTQYF
16	TRBV5-1	.	TRBD2	TRBJ2-5	TGCGCCAGCAGCTTGGGGGGACTAGCGGGAGAAGAGACCCAGTACTTC	CASSLGGLAGEETQYF
16	TRBV11-2	few	.	TRBJ1-4	TGTGCCAGCAGCTTAAGGGGAAAAGGGGAGAAAGAAAAACTGTTTTTT	CASSLRGKGEKEKLFF
15	TRBV5-1	.	.	TRBJ2-5	TGCGCCAGCAGGGACAACCTCAAGCTCCAAGAGACCCAGTACTTC	CASRDNLKLQETQYF
13	TRBV20-1	.	TRBD2	TRBJ2-5	TGCAGTGCCGGGACTAGTGTTGGTCATGAGCAGTACTTC	CSAGTSVGHEQYF
15	TRBV6-4	.	TRBD2	TRBJ2-2	TGTGCCAGCAGCGAGCTAGCGGGACGAACCGGGGAGCTGTTTTTT	CASSELAGRTGELFF
15	TRBV10-3	.	.	TRBJ1-1	TGTGCCACAACCGGGGGGGTTATTTTGAACACTGAAGCTTTCTTT	CATTGGVILNTEAFF
13	TRBV29-1	.	.	TRBJ1-1	TGCAGCGTTGAAAACTACGGGGACACTGAAGCTTTCTTT	CSVENYGDTEAFF